Listed below are T cell receptor beta chains from one sample, sequenced in a study of blood T cell repertoires in COVID-19. Generated by immunoSEQ multiplex PCR, the TCRdb table keeps only in-frame clones and is missing some. The table lists roughly 46,000 clones, approximately 90% of them singletons. Sequenced sample: peripheral blood. These receptors were taken from a man aged 50-60 years with active COVID-19. Both conserved end residues are part of each CDR3. D genes are given only for firm matches. Where a row states a size, it is once, few, many or the class of an expanded clone; other rows omit it.

15	once	TRBD1	TRBV9	TRBJ2-7	TGTGCCAGCAGCGTATCGGGACAGGGGGCGGGGGAGCAGTACTTC	CASSVSGQGAGEQYF
13	NA	NA	TRBV24-1	TRBJ2-1	TGTGCCACCAGTGATGCTAGCTACAATGAGCAGTTCTTC	CATSDASYNEQFF
16	NA	NA	TRBV4-1	TRBJ1-5	TGCGCCAGCAGCCAAGCTGGCAGAACTAGCAATCAGCCCCAGCATTTT	CASSQAGRTSNQPQHF
17	NA	TRBD1	TRBV7-8	TRBJ1-5	TGTGCCAGCACCCCGAGAGGACAGGGGGCCTACAATCAGCCCCAGCATTTT	CASTPRGQGAYNQPQHF
18	NA	NA	TRBV4-3	TRBJ2-3	TGCGCCAGCAGCCAAGATCAGACCGCGGCAAGGAGCACAGATACGCAGTATTTT	CASSQDQTAARSTDTQYF
17	NA	NA	TRBV7-8	TRBJ2-1	TGTGCCAGCAGCTTAGAATTTACCGGGAAGAGGTACAATGAGCAGTTCTTC	CASSLEFTGKRYNEQFF
14	few	NA	TRBV2	TRBJ1-5	TGTGCCAGCAGTGAAATCAGGGGCAATCAGCCCCAGCATTTT	CASSEIRGNQPQHF
14	NA	NA	TRBV11-2	TRBJ2-7	TGTGCCAGCAGCTTAATCAGTCTAGGATACGAGCAGTACTTC	CASSLISLGYEQYF
16	NA	TRBD2	TRBV3-1/TRBV3-2	TRBJ2-1	TGTGCCAGCAGCCCCCGGCTAGCGGGAGGGTTCAATGAGCAGTTCTTC	CASSPRLAGGFNEQFF
17	NA	NA	TRBV9	TRBJ2-2	TGTGCCAGCAGCCACGACGACAACCGCTTACGCACCGGGGAGCTGTTTTTT	CASSHDDNRLRTGELFF
18	once	TRBD2	TRBV5-1	TRBJ2-1	TGCGCCAGCAGCCCAGGGACTAGCGGGGGGGCAGCCTACAATGAGCAGTTCTTC	CASSPGTSGGAAYNEQFF
14	NA	NA	TRBV7-9	TRBJ1-1	TGTGCCAGCAGGCGAGAGGAAGAGAACACTGAAGCTTTCTTT	CASRREEENTEAFF
13	NA	NA	TRBV7-2	TRBJ2-2	TGTGCCAGCACCTCCTTCAGGGCCCGGGAGCTGTTTTTT	CASTSFRARELFF
15	NA	NA	TRBV5-5	TRBJ2-1	TGTGCCAGCAGCTTCTGGGACACGATCAACAATGAGCAGTTCTTC	CASSFWDTINNEQFF
16	NA	TRBD1	TRBV5-4	TRBJ2-1	TGTGCCAGCAGCACCGCCCGGGACAGGGTTCTCAATGAGCAGTTCTTC	CASSTARDRVLNEQFF
13	NA	TRBD1	TRBV12-3/TRBV12-4	TRBJ1-2	TGTGCCAGCACCTCACAGGGGGCTGCTGGCTACACCTTC	CASTSQGAAGYTF
16	NA	NA	TRBV19	TRBJ1-2	TGTGCCAGTAGTATAGATTCTTGGCGAGGGAAGGATGGCTACACCTTC	CASSIDSWRGKDGYTF
14	NA	NA	TRBV19	TRBJ2-3	TGTGCCAGTAGTATCGGCGGGGACCCGGGGTCGCAGTATTTT	CASSIGGDPGSQYF
13	NA	TRBD1	TRBV3-1/TRBV3-2	TRBJ1-1	TGTGCCAGCAGCCAAGAAGGGACAGATGAAGCTTTCTTT	CASSQEGTDEAFF
15	NA	NA	TRBV5-1	TRBJ2-5	TGCGCCAGCAGCTTGGCCGTGGCCTTGGAAGAGACCCAGTACTTC	CASSLAVALEETQYF
15	NA	TRBD1	TRBV11-1	TRBJ1-1	TGTGCCAGCAGCTTAAATCCAGGACAGGGGTATGAAGCTTTCTTT	CASSLNPGQGYEAFF
15	NA	NA	TRBV9	TRBJ1-3	TGTGCCAGCAGCGTCGACAGCTTCTCTGGAAACACCATATATTTT	CASSVDSFSGNTIYF
12	NA	NA	TRBV5-5	TRBJ2-3	TGTGCCAGCAGCGGGCTCACAGATACGCAGTATTTT	CASSGLTDTQYF
12	NA	NA	TRBV7-9	TRBJ1-1	TGTGCCAGCAGCTCACAGAGAACTGAAGCTTTCTTT	CASSSQRTEAFF
18	few	NA	TRBV18	TRBJ1-3	TGTGCCAGCTCACCATGGTTCGATAACGGGGACTCTGGAAACACCATATATTTT	CASSPWFDNGDSGNTIYF
14	NA	NA	TRBV21-1	TRBJ2-7	TGTGCCACCCCTAGGCTAGCGGGAGTAAGGGAGCAGTACTTC	CATPRLAGVREQYF
11	NA	NA	TRBV14	TRBJ2-7	TGTGCCAGCAGCGTTAGCTACGAGCAGTACTTC	CASSVSYEQYF
17	NA	TRBD2	TRBV4-1	TRBJ2-7	TGCGCCAGCAGCCGTCCTAGCGGGACAGATGATACCTACGAGCAGTACTTC	CASSRPSGTDDTYEQYF
16	NA	NA	TRBV7-3	TRBJ2-3	TGTGCCAGCGCCCTCCATGACGGGAGCCACACAGATACGCAGTATTTT	CASALHDGSHTDTQYF
15	NA	TRBD2	TRBV27	TRBJ2-1	TGTGCCAGCAGAGATAGCGGGAGTGTCTACAATGAGCAGTTCTTC	CASRDSGSVYNEQFF
18	NA	TRBD2	TRBV9	TRBJ2-3	TGTGCCAGCAGCGTAGGACTAGCGGGGGGGCAGGCCACAGATACGCAGTATTTT	CASSVGLAGGQATDTQYF
13	few	TRBD1	TRBV24-1	TRBJ2-2	TGTGCCACCAGGCAGGGGGCTGCCGGGGAGCTGTTTTTT	CATRQGAAGELFF
16	NA	TRBD2	TRBV4-2	TRBJ2-7	TGTGCCAGCACCCAAGATCCAGCGGGAGGATCCTACGAGCAGTACTTC	CASTQDPAGGSYEQYF
14	NA	NA	TRBV19	TRBJ2-1	TGTGCCAGTAGTACCCCGGGACATAACAATGAGCAGTTCTTC	CASSTPGHNNEQFF
14	NA	NA	TRBV28	TRBJ2-7	TGTGCCAGCAGCCCACCGGGACAAGGGAACGAGCAGTACTTC	CASSPPGQGNEQYF
14	NA	NA	TRBV19	TRBJ2-7	TGTGCCCCTCGGAAAGTGGGGACAAAATACGAGCAGTACTTC	CAPRKVGTKYEQYF
17	NA	NA	TRBV11-2	TRBJ1-2	TGTGCCAGCAGCTTAGATGCAGGGTCGGCAGGGCGGGGTGGCTACACCTTC	CASSLDAGSAGRGGYTF
15	NA	NA	TRBV6-5	TRBJ2-7	TGTGCCAGCAGTCGCGACTCCCGAGTAATCTACGAGCAGTACTTC	CASSRDSRVIYEQYF
14	few	TRBD1	TRBV6-6	TRBJ2-2	TGTGCCAGCAGTCCACCAGGGGGCCAAAGGGAGCTGTTTTTT	CASSPPGGQRELFF
15	NA	TRBD2	TRBV5-1	TRBJ2-7	TGCGCCAGCACCCGGGATAGCGGGGCCTCCTACGAGCAGTACTTC	CASTRDSGASYEQYF
18	once	TRBD1	TRBV6-2/TRBV6-3	TRBJ1-2	TGTGCCAGCAGTTTGCCGGGACAGGCAGTGGAATTCGACTATGGCTACACCTTC	CASSLPGQAVEFDYGYTF
14	NA	TRBD1	TRBV6-5	TRBJ1-4	TGTGCCAGCACCGGGGACAGGGGGAATGAAAAACTGTTTTTT	CASTGDRGNEKLFF
22	NA	NA	TRBV3-1/TRBV3-2	TRBJ2-1	TGTGCCAGCAGCCCTCGGGATAGAATCCACGGGATGAGCTTGGGATCCTACAATGAGCAGTTCTTC	CASSPRDRIHGMSLGSYNEQFF
17	NA	TRBD1	TRBV28	TRBJ1-2	TGTGCCAGCAGCCGCCCAACTTACAGGGGCCCGAACTATGGCTACACCTTC	CASSRPTYRGPNYGYTF
15	NA	NA	TRBV5-1	TRBJ1-2	TGCGCCAGCAGACCTTTTGCAGGGATTAACTATGGCTACACCTTC	CASRPFAGINYGYTF
14	NA	NA	TRBV7-3	TRBJ2-7	TGTGCCAGCAGCCCGGACAGTAGCTCCTACGAGCAGTACTTC	CASSPDSSSYEQYF
15	once	TRBD2	TRBV7-6	TRBJ2-2	TGTGCCAGCAGCTTTCTACTAGCGGGAGCTGGGGAGCTGTTTTTT	CASSFLLAGAGELFF